This T cell receptor (beta chain) derives from a study of CD8 T cells in Susac syndrome. Broader study findings: It was acknowledged in the study that its TCR sequencing and HLA analysis involved a relatively small number of individuals.

Comment on this clonotype: Its antigen is not identified.

Germline CDR1 reads SGHNT; CDR2 reads YENEEA. The CDR3 contains 13 residues. V lost 3 bases, J lost 6 bases, and 11 bases lay in between. An input of roughly 0.5 to 1 ug of RNA was subjected to reverse transcription using random hexamers. The immunoSEQ assay covered 54 Vbeta and 13 Jbeta segments for CDR3. MiXCR, applied by TCRdb to the immunoSEQ multiplex PCR reads, yields one record per CDR3 protein. Seen here are 71,000 or so distinct CDR3 sequences, 96% observed once, and the top ten hold more than 0.09%. Sequencing targeted TCR beta in T cells from blood (CD8+ and CD4+). The sequence came from a human donor with multiple sclerosis. The sample consisted of CD4+ T cells from PBMCs. The rearrangement joins TRBV11-3 to TRBJ1-2; D not resolved. The CDR3 reads CASSFGGNNGYTF. DNA of the CDR3: TGTGCCAGCAGCTTCGGAGGGAATAATGGCTACACCTTC.